This T cell receptor (beta chain) emerged from a study of Graves' ophthalmopathy and Graves' hyperthyroidism (dated by TCRdb to 2017 to 2018). For context, the study as a whole: Peripheral blood samples were taken at the time of initial diagnosis, before any treatment was given. The study used TCR beta repertoire signatures to distinguish Graves' ophthalmopathy from Graves' hyperthyroidism and to predict progression to ophthalmopathy. In total, 135 blood samples were TCR-sequenced: around 42 ophthalmopathy, 80 or so hyperthyroidism and some 17 hyperthyroidism-to-ophthalmopathy patients. A discovery set of more than 90 patients (under 45 ophthalmopathy, approximately 58 stable hyperthyroidism) was enrolled to explore V-J signatures distinguishing ophthalmopathy from hyperthyroidism. An independent validation cohort was composed of around 19 hyperthyroidism patients and 17 patients who later progressed from hyperthyroidism to ophthalmopathy. In over 5 hyperthyroidism patients, the T-cell repertoire of thyroid tissue was compared with the T-cell repertoire of blood. After sampling, hyperthyroidism patients received methimazole starting at 30 mg daily, and ophthalmopathy patients received high-dose intravenous methylprednisolone. The 95 to 100 discovery patients were randomly split 7:3 into training and test sets.

General study outcomes and caveats: In cross-validation, the 13-signature model distinguished ophthalmopathy from stable hyperthyroidism with approximately 90% sensitivity and approximately 81% specificity, while in the test set the corresponding values were about 80% and 75%. Most expanded thyroid clonotypes with frequency above 0.001 were also detected in blood, suggesting blood repertoires may reflect the thyroid immune response. In validation, the model predicted ophthalmopathy progression with about 71% sensitivity and 72.22% specificity; some 13 predicted patients were CT-confirmed with GO in a median of roughly 6.8 months. No statistical method was used to set the sample size in advance, and the investigators knew which group each participant was assigned to.

A patient counted as having stable hyperthyroidism if there was no progression to ophthalmopathy within 18 months of follow-up. The hyperthyroidism patients were 18 to 65 years old and newly diagnosed, with a disease duration of less than 2 months. Patients with other autoimmune diseases, uncontrolled infections, pregnancy or lactation were excluded from the study. Clinical symptoms, serum thyroxine, TRAb, thyroid ultrasound and orbital computed tomography were used for diagnosis. Ficoll-Paque density gradient centrifugation was used to isolate PBMCs from about 10 ml of fresh peripheral blood. Total RNA was extracted with Trizol reagent and quality-checked on an Agilent 2100 Bioanalyzer. For repertoire sequencing, the TCR beta CDR3 regions were amplified from RNA transcripts. A first-round RT-PCR used HTBI primers with the Qiagen OneStep RT-PCR kit, followed by a second-round multiplex PCR, size selection and purification. Sequencing of the libraries was carried out on an Illumina HiSeq2000 in paired-end mode with 100 bp reads. Under the source paper's analysis protocol: Reads were processed with SOAPnuke, discarding reads with adapters, uncalled bases, mean Phred below 15, or no exact constant-primer or identifier match. COPE v1.2.5 was used to merge high-quality paired reads. Each unique nucleotide sequence was defined as a clonotype, and clonotypes were aligned to IMGT TRB V, D and J references with MiTCR v1.1. Only V-J combinations with frequency above 0.0001 were analysed, covering around 99% of repertoires. A TCR clonal expansion and chaos score per V-J combination was defined as the ratio of F50 clonal expansion to chaos observed in the TCRdist matrix. Welch's t-statistics and random forest were used to reduce the features to about a dozen V-J combinations, which were then used as input to a naive Bayes classifier. The Morisita-Horn index was used to measure how similar the thyroid and blood repertoires were. TCRdb reworked the public reads: Q25 trimming with fastp, MiXCR clone assembly, productive beta chains retained. CDR3 protein sequences are deduplicated, and each keeps its most common genes and DNA. These V and J calls are TCRdb output, not the study's own analysis. This sample gives hundreds of thousands of distinct CDR3 sequences in total; under 25% of them show up just once. The leading ten clones occupy 2.5% to 3% of the sample.

In the case of this clonotype: Its cognate antigen has yet to be identified. No base quality values were provided; no much bigger clone lies one nucleotide off.

Material for sequencing was peripheral blood. This receptor was obtained from a woman between 18 and 29 years old with stable Graves' hyperthyroidism. Donor details come from another sample of the same person, matched by shared clones.

The CDR3 amino acid sequence is: CSANWFSSNYGYTF. In nucleotide form, the sequence is TGCAGTGCTAACTGGTTTTCCTCTAACTATGGCTACACCTTC. The chain uses TRBV20-1 and TRBJ1-2, with the D gene uncertain. The CDR3 spans 14 residues, from the cysteine through the phenylalanine. Left in the record is the CDR3 DNA by itself, 42 bases read in frame from the first base. The germline V gene (reference sequence) provides CDR1 DFQATT and CDR2 SNEGSKA. A distance of 12 bases separates the germline ends of V and J, which lose 4 bases and 0 bases respectively.